This entry features one T cell receptor beta chain sequence. Its target is not known. This entry comes from a study of somatic mutations in cytotoxic T cells in rheumatoid arthritis. Study-level results: Some patients, about an eighth of the roughly 60, had a largest CD8+ clone that exceeded 20% of CD8+ cells. Clonality of CD8+ cells rose with age in rheumatoid arthritis patients but not healthy controls.

The method was immunoSEQ multiplex PCR; TCRdb's version includes in-frame clones alone and lacks a portion of them. The data hold over 10,000 clones, with approximately 73% observed a single time. Trimming removed 2 bases from V and 4 bases from J, with 11 bases in between. Germline V gives CDR1 MNHNS, CDR2 SASEGT. CDR3 length equals 14 residues. This sequence was found in a woman aged 40 to 50 in good health. The sample was CD8+ T cells sorted from blood. The rearrangement uses TRBV6-1 and TRBJ1-2, with D unresolved. The CDR3 nucleotides are TGTGCCAGCAGTGAACCCACGGCCCCCTATGGCTACACCTTC. Its translation is CASSEPTAPYGYTF.